The 17 T cell receptor beta chains given below trace back to one sample, sequenced in a study of blood T cell repertoires in COVID-19. TCRdb's table, derived via immunoSEQ multiplex PCR, lists solely in-frame clones and lacks some. The table records 190,000 or so clones, 84% of them present only once. Input material: PBMCs or T cells enriched from blood (not recorded which). The receptors come from a man aged 40-55 years who had recovered from COVID-19.

This chain uses TRBV4-3 with TRBJ1-4, with 7 nucleotides matching TRBD1. The CDR3 extends over 14 amino acids. J lost 8 bases, V lost 4 bases, and 7 bases had no gene match. Germline V gene sequence: CDR1 LGHNA, CDR2 YSLEER. The CDR3 spells CASSRRQGNEKLFF. For the CDR3, the DNA is TGCGCCAGCAGCCGCCGACAGGGAAACGAAAAACTGTTTTTT.

The CDR3 DNA follows: TGCAGTGCAATCAGGGTCGACGAGCAGTACTTC. Its protein product is CSAIRVDEQYF. This chain joins TRBV20-1 and TRBJ2-7; tentative D call: TRBD1 (5 bases). This CDR3 has 11 residues. Trimming removed 6 bases from V and 5 bases from J, with 11 bases in between. CDR1 and CDR2 from the germline V gene are DFQATT and SNEGSKA (reference sequence).

The chain is built from TRBV19 and TRBJ1-1; no clear D. The germline V gene encodes CDR1 LNHDA and CDR2 SQIVND (reference sequence). This CDR3 is built from 14 residues. Trimming stripped 6 bases from V and 4 bases from J, with 15 bases between. The CDR3 region is CASRMRERSTEAFF. The CDR3 coding sequence is TGTGCCAGTAGGATGCGCGAGCGGAGCACTGAAGCTTTCTTT.

The chain combines TRBV24-1 with TRBJ1-2; D ambiguous. CDR1 and CDR2 from the germline V gene are KGHDR and SFDVKD. This CDR3 contains 12 residues. The germline V and J ends were trimmed by 2 bases and 4 bases, with 4 bases remaining between them. As DNA, the CDR3 is TGTGCCACCAGTGATTCTGTCTATGGCTACACCTTC. This codes for CATSDSVYGYTF.

The V and J genes are TRBV18 and TRBJ1-5; 9 nucleotides agree with TRBD1. Trimming removed 6 bases from V and 6 bases from J; junction bases left unmatched: 12. Germline values: CDR1 KGHSH, CDR2 LQKENI. This CDR3 is built from 16 residues. The CDR3 region is CASSTATGQGGQPQHF. CDR3 coding DNA: TGTGCCAGCTCTACCGCGACGGGACAGGGAGGTCAGCCCCAGCATTTT.

This clone was recorded once. The chain has TRBV10-3 and TRBJ2-1, with D possibly TRBD2 on 5 matching bases. CDR3 length: 15 amino acids. V dropped 7 bases and J dropped 4 bases, with 17 bases sitting between them. The germline gives CDR1 ENHRY, CDR2 SYGVKD. The CDR3 loop reads CAITPSGGLYNEQFF. The CDR3 region has the DNA TGTGCCATCACTCCGTCAGGCGGGCTTTACAATGAGCAGTTCTTC.

The chain joins TRBV29-1 to TRBJ2-1; 8 bases map to TRBD2. CDR3 length: 17 amino acids. Per germline, CDR1 SQVTM and CDR2 ANQGSEA. J lost 1 base, V lost 4 bases, and 12 bases had no gene match. CDR3 protein: CSVVQFGGGYSYNEQFF. In DNA, the CDR3 is TGCAGCGTTGTACAATTCGGCGGGGGGTATTCCTACAATGAGCAGTTCTTC.

The chain combines TRBV27 with TRBJ1-6; TRBD1 matches at 7 bases. The CDR3 is made up of 17 amino acids. V gave up 2 bases and J gave up 7 bases; unmatched junction bases: 11. Germline-derived CDR1 and CDR2 are MNHEY and SMNVEV (reference sequence). The CDR3 DNA follows: TGTGCCAGCAGTTTAGGAAGTAGAGGGGGCAACAATTCACCCCTCCACTTT. Its translation: CASSLGSRGGNNSPLHF.

The chain links TRBV5-1 to TRBJ2-5, with D maybe TRBD2 (6 bases). The CDR3 is made up of 17 amino acids. Germline V gene lookup returns CDR1 SGHRS and CDR2 YFSETQ. The V and J ends lost 0 bases and 0 bases respectively, with 15 bases between them. CDR3 nucleotides: TGCGCCAGCAGCTTGGTTAGCGGAGACTACTACCAAGAGACCCAGTACTTC. Protein product: CASSLVSGDYYQETQYF.

This clone has a single count. V gene TRBV7-9 combines with J gene TRBJ2-2; a weak D match, TRBD2 (5 bases). The CDR3 totals 14 residues. Trimming shortened V by 5 bases and J by 5 bases, and 12 bases separated the two germline ends. Per germline, CDR1 SEHNR and CDR2 FQNEAQ (reference sequence). The DNA for the CDR3 is TGTGCCAGCAGCGCCGTGGGCGGGACCGGGGAGCTGTTTTTT. Residues: CASSAVGGTGELFF.

V is TRBV7-2 and J is TRBJ1-3, with D perhaps matching TRBD1 (6 bases). The CDR3 contains 14 residues. V was trimmed by 7 bases and J by 6 bases, leaving 16 bases between them. Germline V CDR1 and CDR2: SGHTA, FQGNSA. As DNA, the CDR3 is TGTGCCAGCACCCAGGGGTCTCTGATAAACACCATATATTTT. Residues: CASTQGSLINTIYF.

J is TRBJ1-2 and V is TRBV25-1; D remains ambiguous. The V gene's germline CDR1 is MGHDK and CDR2 SYGVNS. V was shortened by 6 bases and J by 5 bases, with 7 bases between the two germline ends. There are 11 residues in the CDR3. CDR3 sequence reads: CASSSLYGYTF. CDR3 nucleotide sequence: TGTGCCAGCAGCTCCTTATATGGCTACACCTTC.

This chain uses TRBV3-1 (or the pseudogene TRBV3-2) with TRBJ2-5; 10 nucleotides line up with TRBD2. With V trimmed by 3 bases and J by 0 bases, 10 bases remained unmatched. The CDR3 is 18 amino acids. CDR1 is LGHDT and CDR2 is YNNKEL in the germline V gene (reference sequence). The DNA for the CDR3 is TGTGCCAGCAGCCACGGACTAGCGGCCGACTACTACCAAGAGACCCAGTACTTC. Translating it yields CASSHGLAADYYQETQYF.

The chain uses TRBV2 and TRBJ1-4; 7 bases align to TRBD1. The CDR3 is 14 amino acids. CDR1 and CDR2 from the germline V gene are SNHLY and FYNNEI. V was clipped by 2 bases and J by 3 bases; unmatched bases: 0. CDR3 amino acids: CASSEQGANEKLFF. CDR3 in DNA: TGTGCCAGCAGTGAACAGGGGGCTAATGAAAAACTGTTTTTT.

The rearrangement links TRBV9 to TRBJ1-3, with D tentatively TRBD1 (5 bases). The CDR3 sequence is 16 residues long. Germline assignment: CDR1 SGDLS and CDR2 YYNGEE. Between the trimmed V and J ends, which lost 4 bases and 1 base, there was a span of 15 bases. In DNA form, the CDR3 reads TGTGCCAGCAGCCCAACAGGTCGCTCATCTGGAAACACCATATATTTT. Translation gives CASSPTGRSSGNTIYF.

J is TRBJ1-6 and V is TRBV11-2; unclear D gene. Looked up from germline, CDR1 is SGHAT and CDR2 is FQNNGV. V shed 3 bases and J shed 5 bases, with 2 bases lying between them. This CDR3 has 12 residues. The CDR3 DNA is TGTGCCAGCAGCTTCGATAATTCACCCCTCCACTTT. Amino acid sequence: CASSFDNSPLHF.

This clone has a handful of counts. The V and J genes are TRBV19 and TRBJ1-2; the match to TRBD1 covers 10 bases. The CDR3 contains 14 residues. Germline CDR1 and CDR2: LNHDA and SQIVND (reference sequence). J was trimmed by 7 bases and V by 3 bases; bases with no gene match: 5. Here the CDR3 reads CASSILRDRGGYTF. CDR3 nucleotides: TGTGCCAGTAGTATCCTCCGGGACAGGGGTGGCTACACCTTC.